This T cell receptor beta chain comes out of a study of blood T cell repertoires in COVID-19. Study overall: Sites across the United States, Italy and Spain contributed samples from acute and convalescent COVID-19.

In the authors' methods: Estimation of nucleated cell counts relied on the amplification of reference gene primers. Profiled with immunoSEQ multiplex PCR; TCRdb holds only in-frame clones, not every one. V and J calls and clone size are copied from that table; D and trimming were computed from the DNA. The top ten clones hold around 32% of a sample with over 150,000 clones, just under 85% of them seen once. V dropped 7 bases and J dropped 1; count of bases not matched to a gene: 3. Germline V gives CDR1 SQVTM, CDR2 ANQGSEA. CDR3 length equals 12 residues. The clonotype originates from a woman aged 55-70 years with acute or convalescent COVID-19. What was sequenced was peripheral blood. The chain joins TRBV29-1 to TRBJ1-2; 7 positions match TRBD1. This CDR3 reads CSAGQINYGYTF. CDR3 DNA: TGCAGCGCGGGACAGATTAACTATGGCTACACCTTC.